Listed here are 22 T cell receptor beta chains from one sample, sequenced in a study of human T cells and chemical hapten exposure. Noted time point: pre-sensitization, week 0. As for treatment: therapeutic diphenylcyclopropenone sensitization with weekly scalp DPC. TCRdb ran MiXCR on the RACE reads and lists one entry per CDR3 protein. The data hold 300,000 to 450,000 distinct CDR3 sequences, with approximately 5.1% observed a single time. This sample comprised whole blood, obtained in connection with sensitization to the hapten diphenylcyclopropenone (DPC). The receptors were sampled from a woman between 45 and 60 years old with alopecia areata. Some clones in this sample may be carry-over from other donors' samples.

Many counts were recorded for this clonotype. The DNA of the CDR3 is TGTGCCAGCACCGAGTCGGGGGGCAATCAGCCCCAGCATTTT. It specifies CASTESGGNQPQHF. The chain couples TRBV12-3 or TRBV12-4 to TRBJ1-5; the D gene is possibly TRBD1 (5 bases). This CDR3 spans 14 amino acids. Trimming pared 7 bases from V and 2 bases from J, leaving 12 bases between.

This clonotype showed up many times. The rearrangement uses TRBV3-1 and TRBJ2-1; 8 bases line up with TRBD1. The CDR3 covers 18 residues. Trimming cost V 1 base and J 0 bases; bases outside gene matches: 8. Germline loops: CDR1 LGHDT, CDR2 YNNKEL (reference sequence). CDR3 DNA: TGTGCCAGCAGCCAAGCTCCCGGACAGGGAAGCTCCTACAATGAGCAGTTCTTC. Translating it yields CASSQAPGQGSSYNEQFF.

This chain connects TRBV23-1 to TRBJ2-7; D is uncertain. TRBV23-1 is an ORF, with its function uncertain. Trimming took off 7 bases at V and 5 bases at J, with 6 bases between the two ends. This CDR3 region has 10 residues. CDR3: CASTRDEQYF. CDR3 nucleotide sequence: TGCGCCAGCACCCGAGACGAGCAGTACTTC.

Only a few counts were recorded for this clonotype. This rearrangement joins TRBV6-1 to TRBJ2-4, with D uncertain. The CDR3 is 11 amino acids. The V end was cut by 5 bases, the J end by 8 bases, with 7 bases between. From germline, CDR1 is MNHNS and CDR2 SASEGT. The CDR3 DNA reads as TGTGCCAGCAGTACGGCCGACATTCAGTACTTC. Translation: CASSTADIQYF.

The table lists this clonotype with many counts. The J gene is TRBJ1-2, the V gene TRBV19; 7 nucleotides match TRBD1. The V gene end was trimmed by 7 bases and the J gene end by 3 bases; junction bases not matched to a gene: 20. CDR3 size: 18 residues. Per germline, CDR1 LNHDA and CDR2 SQIVND (reference sequence). The CDR3 here is CASTHQGEWGTPDYGYTF. The CDR3, as DNA: TGTGCCAGTACCCACCAGGGGGAATGGGGGACCCCCGACTATGGCTACACCTTC.

This clonotype was found many times. The CDR3 bases are TGTGCCAGCAGCCCGAGCTCCTACGAGCAGTACTTC. Residues: CASSPSSYEQYF. This rearrangement joins TRBV12-3 or TRBV12-4 to TRBJ2-7, with unresolved D. The CDR3 length is 12 residues. The V gene lost 6 bases and the J gene lost 0 bases, with 6 bases spanning the gap.

This clonotype was observed a handful of times. The chain has TRBV18 and TRBJ2-3; no reliable D call. The CDR3 totals 15 residues. Trimming took off 0 bases at V and 2 bases at J, with 9 bases between the two ends. From germline, CDR1 is KGHSH and CDR2 LQKENI. The CDR3 DNA sequence: TGTGCCAGCTCACCACCAGCAATAATCACAGATACGCAGTATTTT. This encodes CASSPPAIITDTQYF.

Many counts were recorded for this clonotype. The chain is built from TRBV25-1 and TRBJ1-1; D is unclear. The CDR3 loop spans 12 amino acids. The germline CDR1 and CDR2 sequences are MGHDK and SYGVNS. The ends were cut back, 3 bases at V and 3 bases at J, with 5 bases in the middle. As DNA, the CDR3 is TGTGCCAGCAGTGACAGATACACTGAAGCTTTCTTT. This translates into CASSDRYTEAFF.

This clonotype was seen more than once but under ten times. V usage is TRBV12-3 or TRBV12-4 and J usage is TRBJ1-1; TRBD1 is a possible D gene (5 bases). V was trimmed by 3 bases and J by 6 bases, leaving 11 bases between them. The CDR3 loop spans 13 amino acids. The CDR3 loop is CASSFVQGSEAFF. In DNA, the CDR3 is TGTGCCAGCAGTTTTGTCCAGGGCTCTGAAGCTTTCTTT.

The rearrangement uses TRBV10-3 and TRBJ1-1; TRBD1 matches 9 bases. The CDR3 is 12 residues long. V lost 6 bases to trimming and J lost 10 bases; unmatched junction nucleotides: 6. Looked up from germline, CDR1 is ENHRY and CDR2 is SYGVKD. In DNA form, the CDR3 reads TGTGCCATCAGCCCGGGACAGGGCAGAGCTTTCTTT. Translation: CAISPGQGRAFF.

This clonotype was recorded at least ten times. V is TRBV7-9 and J is TRBJ2-5; TRBD1 matches 7 bases. This CDR3 comprises 15 residues. The junction had 4 bases not matched to a gene; V was cut back by 3 bases and J by 0 bases. Per germline, CDR1 SEHNR and CDR2 FQNEAQ (reference sequence). The CDR3 bases are TGTGCCAGCAGCTTCGGGGACAGATACCAAGAGACCCAGTACTTC. Amino acids: CASSFGDRYQETQYF.

The sample holds many counts of this clonotype. V gene TRBV6-2 or TRBV6-3 combines with J gene TRBJ1-1; D gene uncertain. CDR1 MNHEY and CDR2 SVGEGT come from the germline V gene. This CDR3 is built from 13 residues. Trimming stripped 5 bases from V and 1 base from J, with 8 bases between. CDR3 nucleotide sequence: TGTGCCAGCAGTAGAAAAGGGAACACTGAAGCTTTCTTT. As protein: CASSRKGNTEAFF.

There are a few counts of this clonotype. This chain's CDR3 is CASSFQGTPYNEQFF. Written as DNA, the CDR3 is TGTGCCAGCAGCTTTCAGGGGACTCCATACAATGAGCAGTTCTTC. The chain uses TRBV13 and TRBJ2-1; the D gene could be TRBD1 or TRBD2 (6 bases each). The germline V gene encodes CDR1 PRHDT and CDR2 FYEKMQ (reference sequence). The CDR3 is 15 residues long. V was pared by 3 bases and J by 4 bases, with 13 bases between.

The chain recombines TRBV20-1 with TRBJ1-1, with D unresolved. The CDR3 totals 11 residues. V shed 3 bases and J shed 9 bases, with 11 bases lying between them. Looked up from germline, CDR1 is DFQATT and CDR2 is SNEGSKA (reference sequence). The CDR3 reads CSASLAIQAFF. CDR3 nucleotide sequence: TGCAGTGCTAGTCTGGCCATCCAAGCTTTCTTT.

The chain links TRBV4-2 to TRBJ1-4; D not resolved. The V gene's germline CDR1 is LGHNA and CDR2 YNFKEQ. V was cut by 0 bases and J by 11 bases, with 7 bases left in between. The CDR3 is 12 amino acids. The CDR3 loop reads CASSQESWKLFF. CDR3 coding DNA: TGTGCCAGCAGCCAAGAGAGTTGGAAACTGTTTTTT.

This clonotype was counted ten times or more. This chain joins TRBV7-6 and TRBJ2-7, with 11 bases that match TRBD1. The CDR3 consists of 15 residues. V was clipped by 5 bases and J by 2 bases; unmatched bases: 5. The germline CDR1 and CDR2 sequences are SGHVS and FNYEAQ. For the CDR3, the DNA is TGTGCCAGCAGCCCTGGGACAGGGGGAGCCTACGAGCAGTACTTC. It codes for CASSPGTGGAYEQYF. Supplemented by reference TRBV7-6 and TRBJ2-7, the full variable domain reads GAGVSQSPRYKVTKRGQDVALRCDPISGHVSLYWYRQALGQGPEFLTYFNYEAQQDKSGLPNDRFSAERPEGSISTLTIQRTEQRDSAMYRCASSPGTGGAYEQYFGPGTRLTVT.

The rearrangement uses TRBV10-2 and TRBJ1-6; 7 bases match TRBD1. CDR1 and CDR2 from the germline V gene are WSHSY and SAAADI. The V gene end was trimmed by 7 bases and the J gene end by 16 bases; junction bases not matched to a gene: 10. The CDR3 runs 12 residues. CDR3 coding DNA: TGCGCCAGCACCTCCGGGACAGCGAGTCTCCACTTT. Protein sequence: CASTSGTASLHF.

This clonotype was seen at least ten times. The V gene is TRBV12-3 or TRBV12-4, the J gene TRBJ1-4; D is uncertain. Between the trimmed V and J ends, which lost 2 bases and 8 bases, there was a span of 9 bases. CDR3 length equals 13 residues. The CDR3 nucleotides read TGTGCCAGCAGTTTAACCAGGAGGGAAAAACTGTTTTTT. This sequence encodes CASSLTRREKLFF.

This clonotype was recorded at least ten times. The gene calls are TRBV14 and TRBJ2-3; D gene unclear. The germline V and J ends were trimmed by 1 base and 0 bases, with 5 bases remaining between them. The CDR3 extends over 14 amino acids. Germline-derived CDR1 and CDR2 are SGHDN and FVKESK. CDR3 in DNA: TGTGCCAGCAGCCAAGGAGTGAGCACAGATACGCAGTATTTT. Translated, it gives CASSQGVSTDTQYF.

The DNA of the CDR3 is TGTGCCAGCAGGCGGGACAGGGAAAATTCACCCCTCCACTTT. Translation: CASRRDRENSPLHF. The chain joins TRBV12-3 or TRBV12-4 to TRBJ1-6, with 9 bases that match TRBD1. Trimming took 6 bases from V and 7 from J; bases not matched to a gene: 4. The CDR3 totals 14 residues.

This clonotype was seen many times. J is TRBJ2-7 and V is TRBV28; D possibly corresponds to TRBD1 (6 bases). The CDR3 has 14 residues. The V and J ends lost 5 bases and 7 bases respectively, with 18 bases between them. Germline V gene data show CDR1 as MDHEN and CDR2 as SYDVKM. CDR3 amino acids: CASSPSGAQGEQYF. CDR3 nucleotides: TGTGCCAGCAGTCCCTCAGGGGCACAGGGTGAGCAGTACTTC.

This clonotype was recorded at least ten times. V and J are TRBV12-3 or TRBV12-4 and TRBJ2-2; 13 bases map to TRBD2. The CDR3 covers 15 residues. The ends lost 8 bases at V and 5 bases at J; junction bases unmatched: 5. DNA for the CDR3: TGTGCCAGCTGTACGGGACTAGCGGGAACCGGGGAGCTGTTTTTT. Translating it yields CASCTGLAGTGELFF.